These 9 T cell receptor beta chains share one sample of origin, sequenced in a study of graft-versus-host responses after intestinal transplantation. Their antigens are not known. Repertoires were generated with immunoSEQ multiplex PCR, while TCRdb's copy carries only in-frame clones and drops some. The top ten clones hold roughly 0.5% of a sample with over 85,000 clones, 80% to 95% of them seen once. This specimen was unstimulated CD8+ T cells sorted from spleen or lymph node cells, taken before intestinal transplant. Receptors were obtained from a human donor who received an intestinal transplant.

The J gene is TRBJ1-5, the V gene TRBV27; no reliable D call. The V gene's germline CDR1 is MNHEY and CDR2 SMNVEV (reference sequence). The V gene lost 3 bases and the J gene lost 4 bases, with 7 bases spanning the gap. This CDR3 comprises 13 residues. For the CDR3, the DNA is TGTGCCAGCAGTTTCGGCAGGAATCAGCCCCAGCATTTT. Translated, it gives CASSFGRNQPQHF.

This sequence joins TRBV5-3 and TRBJ2-7, with 7 bases that match TRBD1. TRBV5-3 is given ORF status, its function remaining uncertain. With V trimmed by 10 bases and J by 4 bases, 5 bases remained unmatched. The CDR3 extends over 11 amino acids. The CDR3 spells CARTGDYEQYF. The CDR3 nucleotides are TGTGCCCGCACAGGGGATTACGAGCAGTACTTC.

This sequence joins TRBV7-2 and TRBJ2-1; unclear D gene. The CDR3 is 13 amino acids. Trimming stripped 5 bases from V and 4 bases from J, with 9 bases between. Germline CDR1 SGHTA, CDR2 FQGNSA. CDR3 sequence: CASSVGRYNEQFF. The CDR3 nucleotides are TGTGCCAGCAGCGTGGGCCGGTACAATGAGCAGTTCTTC. Based on the CDR3 plus reference TRBV7-2 and TRBJ2-1, the full variable domain is GAGVSQSPSNKVTEKGKDVELRCDPISGHTALYWYRQSLGQGLEFLIYFQGNSAPDKSGLPSDRFSAERTGGSVSTLTIQRTQQEDSAVYLCASSVGRYNEQFFGPGTRLTVL.

A single count supports this clone. The chain joins TRBV13 to TRBJ2-7; possibly TRBD1 or TRBD2 for D (6 bases each). The CDR3 is made up of 15 amino acids. Looked up from germline, CDR1 is PRHDT and CDR2 is FYEKMQ (reference sequence). Deletions cut 3 bases from V and 6 bases from J, with 18 bases between. The DNA for the CDR3 is TGTGCCAGCAGCTTGGGGGGCGAGGTCACGGGCGAGCAGTACTTC. Its protein is CASSLGGEVTGEQYF.

The chain joins TRBV2 to TRBJ2-1; 8 nucleotides agree with TRBD1. J lost 5 bases, V lost 3 bases, and 3 bases had no gene match. Per germline, CDR1 SNHLY and CDR2 FYNNEI. This CDR3 spans 14 amino acids. CDR3 DNA sequence: TGTGCCAGCAGTGATCCGACAGGGGACAATGAGCAGTTCTTC. Translating gives CASSDPTGDNEQFF.

V is TRBV19 and J is TRBJ2-1; no reliable D call. Trimming removed 1 base from V and 8 bases from J, with 9 bases in between. CDR1 is LNHDA and CDR2 is SQIVND in the germline V gene (reference sequence). The CDR3 runs to 13 residues. CDR3: CASSIVPGHEQFF. CDR3 bases: TGTGCCAGTAGTATAGTGCCGGGCCATGAGCAGTTCTTC. The full variable domain, rest sourced from reference TRBV19 and TRBJ2-1, is DGGITQSPKYLFRKEGQNVTLSCEQNLNHDAMYWYRQDPGQGLRLIYYSQIVNDFQKGDIAEGYSVSREKKESFPLTVTSAQKNPTAFYLCASSIVPGHEQFFGPGTRLTVL.

The CDR3 loop is CASSISRFIKNIQYF. CDR3 bases: TGTGCCAGTAGTATCTCGCGGTTTATCAAAAACATTCAGTACTTC. This chain connects TRBV19 to TRBJ2-4; D remains ambiguous. This CDR3 contains 15 residues. From germline, CDR1 is LNHDA and CDR2 SQIVND (reference sequence). Trimming left V 3 bases short and J 3 bases short, with 12 bases between.

The chain combines TRBV11-3 with TRBJ2-5; TRBD2 matches 7 bases. CDR1 and CDR2 (germline): SGHNT, YENEEA. The CDR3 covers 15 residues. V gave up 4 bases and J gave up 5 bases; unmatched junction bases: 10. The CDR3 DNA follows: TGTGCCAGCAGCTCCCGAGGCGGGGAGGGTGAGACCCAGTACTTC. This translates into CASSSRGGEGETQYF.

V and J are TRBV5-1 and TRBJ2-1; 9 nucleotides align to TRBD2. Germline CDR1 SGHRS, CDR2 YFSETQ. This CDR3 region has 16 residues. V was clipped by 0 bases and J by 2 bases; unmatched bases: 3. CDR3 sequence: CASSLGREGPYNEQFF. CDR3 in DNA: TGCGCCAGCAGCTTGGGGCGGGAGGGCCCCTACAATGAGCAGTTCTTC. The whole variable domain, filled in from reference TRBV5-1 and TRBJ2-1, reads KAGVTQTPRYLIKTRGQQVTLSCSPISGHRSVSWYQQTPGQGLQFLFEYFSETQRNKGNFPGRFSGRQFSNSRSEMNVSTLELGDSALYLCASSLGREGPYNEQFFGPGTRLTVL.